These 10 T cell receptor beta chains originate from one sample sequenced in a study of cytomegalovirus exposure and HLA in healthy donors. PCR primers comprised 60 Vbeta and 13 Jbeta primers. Clones were sequenced by immunoSEQ multiplex PCR, and TCRdb holds only the in-frame ones, with some missing. Of 150,000 to 200,000 clones listed, over 60% are singletons. Sequenced sample: PBMCs. These receptors were obtained from a middle-aged man in good health and CMV-seronegative.

The rearrangement joins TRBV18 to TRBJ2-5, with 9 positions matching TRBD1. J was trimmed by 4 bases and V by 2 bases; bases with no gene match: 5. Germline CDR1 KGHSH, CDR2 LQKENI. This CDR3 is 15 amino acids long. The CDR3 sequence is CASSPRSDRGETQYF. CDR3 sequence (DNA): TGTGCCAGCTCACCAAGGTCGGACAGGGGAGAGACCCAGTACTTC.

The chain employs TRBV2 and TRBJ2-5, with 10 bases identical to TRBD1. The germline V gene encodes CDR1 SNHLY and CDR2 FYNNEI. The trim removed 6 bases at V and 5 bases at J, leaving 9 bases unmatched. The CDR3 length is 15 residues. CDR3 residues: CASRGGQGIGETQYF. As DNA, the CDR3 is TGTGCCAGCAGGGGGGGACAGGGGATAGGGGAGACCCAGTACTTC.

Here the CDR3 DNA reads TGTGCCAGCAGCCCTAACTCCAACACTGAAGCTTTCTTT. Translating gives CASSPNSNTEAFF. V is TRBV11-2 and J is TRBJ1-1; no clear D gene. The CDR3 is 13 amino acids. The germline gives CDR1 SGHAT, CDR2 FQNNGV. The V end was cut by 5 bases, the J end by 2 bases, with 9 bases between. The variable domain in full, completed from reference TRBV11-2 and TRBJ1-1, reads EAGVAQSPRYKIIEKRQSVAFWCNPISGHATLYWYQQILGQGPKLLIQFQNNGVVDDSQLPKDRFSAERLKGVDSTLKIQPAKLEDSAVYLCASSPNSNTEAFFGQGTRLTVV.

Written as DNA, the CDR3 is TGCGCCAGCAGCCCGGGAGGGGTTGTCTACGAGCAGTACTTC. Amino acid sequence: CASSPGGVVYEQYF. The genes are TRBV5-1 and TRBJ2-7; 8 bases map to TRBD2. The V gene end was trimmed by 4 bases and the J gene end by 3 bases; junction bases not matched to a gene: 6. The CDR3 contains 14 residues. The germline gives CDR1 SGHRS, CDR2 YFSETQ.

The CDR3 protein is CASSLLPQTSGSLDTQYF. The CDR3 coding sequence is TGTGCCAGCAGCCTCCTCCCACAGACTAGCGGGAGCCTAGATACGCAGTATTTT. V is TRBV7-3 and J is TRBJ2-3; 12 nucleotides agree with TRBD2. The trim removed 5 bases at V and 5 bases at J, leaving 14 bases unmatched. The V gene's germline CDR1 is SGHTA and CDR2 FQGTGA. The CDR3 length is 18 residues.

V and J are TRBV4-1 and TRBJ1-1; 7 positions match TRBD1. CDR3 length: 14 amino acids. V lost 4 bases to trimming and J lost 5 bases; unmatched junction nucleotides: 7. CDR1 is MGHRA, CDR2 YSYEKL, per germline. DNA of the CDR3: TGCGCCAGCAGCCGACAGGGTTATTCGACTGAAGCTTTCTTT. This sequence encodes CASSRQGYSTEAFF.

This clone has more than one count but fewer than ten. In nucleotides, the CDR3 is TGTGCCAGCAGCCGAAGGGACAGCCAGTTAGCCAAAAACATTCAGTACTTC. As protein: CASSRRDSQLAKNIQYF. The rearrangement joins TRBV5-6 to TRBJ2-4; the match to TRBD1 covers 7 bases. Germline CDR1 is SGHDT and CDR2 is YYEEEE. J gave up 0 bases and V 4 bases, and 10 bases lay outside the gene matches. CDR3 length: 17 residues.

In DNA, the CDR3 is TGTGCCAGCTCACCGATGGCGGCCGCGGGGGAGAACACTGAAGCTTTCTTT. Translated: CASSPMAAAGENTEAFF. The genes are TRBV18 and TRBJ1-1; tentatively, D is TRBD1 (5 bases). Germline values: CDR1 KGHSH, CDR2 LQKENI. This CDR3 has 17 residues. V dropped 3 bases and J dropped 1 base, with 18 bases sitting between them.

The chain employs TRBV5-6 and TRBJ1-5, with D possibly matching TRBD1 (6 bases). The CDR3 is 13 residues long. Trimming shortened V by 4 bases and J by 6 bases, and 11 bases separated the two germline ends. Germline CDR1 is SGHDT and CDR2 is YYEEEE. For the CDR3, the DNA is TGTGCCAGCAGCCACACAGGGACTCAGCCCCAGCATTTT. It encodes CASSHTGTQPQHF.

This sequence joins TRBV23-1 and TRBJ2-7; possibly TRBD1 for D (6 bases). TRBV23-1 is given ORF status, its function remaining uncertain. This CDR3 has 14 amino acids. Trimming removed 0 bases at V and 5 bases at J, with 11 bases between. The CDR3 reads CASSQSSRGHEQYF. CDR3 coding DNA: TGCGCCAGCAGTCAATCTTCCAGGGGACACGAGCAGTACTTC.